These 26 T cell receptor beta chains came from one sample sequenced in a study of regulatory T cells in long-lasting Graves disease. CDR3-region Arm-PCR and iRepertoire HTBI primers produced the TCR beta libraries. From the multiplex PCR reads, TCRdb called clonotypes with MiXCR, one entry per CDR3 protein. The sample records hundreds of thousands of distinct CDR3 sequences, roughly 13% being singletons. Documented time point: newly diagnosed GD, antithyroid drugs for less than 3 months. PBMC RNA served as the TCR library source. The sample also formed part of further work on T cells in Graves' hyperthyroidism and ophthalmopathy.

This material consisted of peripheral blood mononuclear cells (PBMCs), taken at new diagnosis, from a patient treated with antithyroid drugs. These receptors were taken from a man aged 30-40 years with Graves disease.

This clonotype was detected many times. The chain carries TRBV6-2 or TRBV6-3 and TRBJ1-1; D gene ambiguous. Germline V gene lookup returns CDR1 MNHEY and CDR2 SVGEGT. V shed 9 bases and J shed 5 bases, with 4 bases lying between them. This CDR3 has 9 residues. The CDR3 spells CARRTEAFF. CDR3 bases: TGTGCCAGGAGAACTGAAGCTTTCTTT.

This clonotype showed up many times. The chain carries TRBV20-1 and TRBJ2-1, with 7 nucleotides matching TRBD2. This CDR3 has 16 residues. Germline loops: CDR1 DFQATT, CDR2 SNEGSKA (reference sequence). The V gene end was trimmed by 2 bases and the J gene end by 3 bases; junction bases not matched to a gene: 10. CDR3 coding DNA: TGCAGTGCTAGAATTTCGGGGGAGGGCCTCTACAATGAGCAGTTCTTC. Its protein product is CSARISGEGLYNEQFF.

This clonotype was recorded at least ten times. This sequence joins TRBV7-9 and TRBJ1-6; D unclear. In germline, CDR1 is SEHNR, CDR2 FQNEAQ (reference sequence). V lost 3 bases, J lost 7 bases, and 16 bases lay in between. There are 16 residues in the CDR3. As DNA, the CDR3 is TGTGCCAGCAGCTTGGCACGCTCAGATAGAAATTCACCCCTCCACTTT. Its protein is CASSLARSDRNSPLHF.

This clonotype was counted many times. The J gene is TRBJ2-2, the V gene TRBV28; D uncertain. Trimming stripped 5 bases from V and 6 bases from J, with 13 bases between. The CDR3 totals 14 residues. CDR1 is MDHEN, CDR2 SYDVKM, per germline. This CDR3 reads CASSPNYGPGELFF. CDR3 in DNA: TGTGCCAGCAGTCCTAATTATGGTCCCGGGGAGCTGTTTTTT.

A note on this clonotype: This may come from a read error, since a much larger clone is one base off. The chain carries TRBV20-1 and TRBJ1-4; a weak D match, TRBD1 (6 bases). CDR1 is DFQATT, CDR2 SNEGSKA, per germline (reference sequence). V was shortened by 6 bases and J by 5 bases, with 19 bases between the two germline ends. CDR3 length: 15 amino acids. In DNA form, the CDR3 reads TGCAGTGCCACTCCGGAGGACAGCAGAAATGAAAAACTGTTTTTT. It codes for CSATPEDSRNEKLFF.

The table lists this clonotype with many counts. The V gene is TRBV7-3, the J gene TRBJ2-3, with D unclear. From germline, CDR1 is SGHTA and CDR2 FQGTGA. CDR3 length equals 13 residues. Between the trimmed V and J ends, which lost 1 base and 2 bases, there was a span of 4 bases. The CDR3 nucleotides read TGTGCCAGCAGCTTAATGACCACAGATACGCAGTATTTT. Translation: CASSLMTTDTQYF.

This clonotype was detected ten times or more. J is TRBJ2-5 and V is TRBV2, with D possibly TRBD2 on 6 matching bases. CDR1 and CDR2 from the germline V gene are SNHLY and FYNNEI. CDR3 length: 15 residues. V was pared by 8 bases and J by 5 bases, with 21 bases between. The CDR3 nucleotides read TGTGCCAGCTCACTAGCCGCGGCGGGTCGGGAGACCCAGTACTTC. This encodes CASSLAAAGRETQYF.

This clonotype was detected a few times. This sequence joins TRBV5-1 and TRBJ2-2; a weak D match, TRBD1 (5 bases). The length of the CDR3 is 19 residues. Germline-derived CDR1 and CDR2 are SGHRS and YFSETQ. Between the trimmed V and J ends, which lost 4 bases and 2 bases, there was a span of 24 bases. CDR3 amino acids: CASSKKTVLKLTNTGELFF. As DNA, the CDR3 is TGCGCCAGCAGCAAAAAGACAGTACTCAAACTTACTAACACCGGGGAGCTGTTTTTT.

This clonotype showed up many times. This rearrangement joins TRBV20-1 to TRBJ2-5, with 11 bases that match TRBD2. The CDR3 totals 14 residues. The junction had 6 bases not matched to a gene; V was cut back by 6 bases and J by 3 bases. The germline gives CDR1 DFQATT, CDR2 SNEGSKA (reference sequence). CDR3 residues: CSAGLAGDEETQYF. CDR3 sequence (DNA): TGCAGTGCCGGACTAGCGGGCGATGAAGAGACCCAGTACTTC.

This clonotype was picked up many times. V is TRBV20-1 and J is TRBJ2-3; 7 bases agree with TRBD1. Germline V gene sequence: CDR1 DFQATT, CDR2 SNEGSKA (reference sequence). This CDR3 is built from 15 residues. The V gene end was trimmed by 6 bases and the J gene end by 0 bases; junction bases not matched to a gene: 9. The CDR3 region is CSANRDSVSTDTQYF. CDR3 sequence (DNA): TGCAGTGCGAATCGGGACAGTGTCAGCACAGATACGCAGTATTTT.

The CDR3 DNA reads as TGTGCCAGCAGCTCCTCGGGAGGGCTTTACGGCCAAGAGACCCAGTACTTC. This sequence encodes CASSSSGGLYGQETQYF. The chain joins TRBV9 to TRBJ2-5, with TRBD2 matching 8 bases. Germline CDR1 is SGDLS and CDR2 is YYNGEE. V shed 4 bases, J shed 1 base, and the junction held 12 bases outside the gene matches. CDR3 length equals 17 residues.

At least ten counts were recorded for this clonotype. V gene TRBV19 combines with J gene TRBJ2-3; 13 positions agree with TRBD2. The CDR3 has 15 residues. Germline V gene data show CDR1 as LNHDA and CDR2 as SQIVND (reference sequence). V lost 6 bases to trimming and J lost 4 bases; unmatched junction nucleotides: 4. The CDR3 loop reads CASSGTSGMPDTQYF. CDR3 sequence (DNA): TGTGCCAGTAGCGGGACTAGCGGGATGCCAGATACGCAGTATTTT.

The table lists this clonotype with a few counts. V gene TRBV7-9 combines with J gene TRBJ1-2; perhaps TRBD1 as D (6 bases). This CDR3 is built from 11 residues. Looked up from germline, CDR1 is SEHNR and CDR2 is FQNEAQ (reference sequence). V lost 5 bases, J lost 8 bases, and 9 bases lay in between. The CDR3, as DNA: TGTGCCAGCAGCCCCACAGGGGGCTACACCTTC. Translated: CASSPTGGYTF.

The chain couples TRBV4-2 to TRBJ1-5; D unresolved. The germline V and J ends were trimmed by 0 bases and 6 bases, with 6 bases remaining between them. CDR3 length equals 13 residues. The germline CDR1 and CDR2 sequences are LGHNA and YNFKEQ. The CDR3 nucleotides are TGTGCCAGCAGCCAAGATGCGGGTCAGCCCCAGCATTTT. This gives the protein CASSQDAGQPQHF.

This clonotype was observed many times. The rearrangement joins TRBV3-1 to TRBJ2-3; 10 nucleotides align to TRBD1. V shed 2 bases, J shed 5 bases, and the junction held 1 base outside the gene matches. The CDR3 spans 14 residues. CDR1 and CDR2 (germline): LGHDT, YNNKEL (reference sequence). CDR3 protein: CASSQRDRGDTQYF. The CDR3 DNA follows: TGTGCCAGCAGCCAAAGGGACAGGGGAGATACGCAGTATTTT.

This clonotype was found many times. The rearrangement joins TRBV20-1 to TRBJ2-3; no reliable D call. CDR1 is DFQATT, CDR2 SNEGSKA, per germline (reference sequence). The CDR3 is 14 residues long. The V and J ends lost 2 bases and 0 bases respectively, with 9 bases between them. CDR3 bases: TGCAGTGCTAGATACGGCTCTAGCACAGATACGCAGTATTTT. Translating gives CSARYGSSTDTQYF.

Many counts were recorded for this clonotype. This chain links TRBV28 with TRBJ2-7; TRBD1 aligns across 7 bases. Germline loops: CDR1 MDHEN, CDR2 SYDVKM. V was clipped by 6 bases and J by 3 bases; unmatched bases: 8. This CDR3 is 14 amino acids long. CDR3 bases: TGTGCCAGCAGCCGGGGACAGTCCCTCTACGAGCAGTACTTC. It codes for CASSRGQSLYEQYF. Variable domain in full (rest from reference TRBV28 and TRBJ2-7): DVKVTQSSRYLVKRTGEKVFLECVQDMDHENMFWYRQDPGLGLRLIYFSYDVKMKEKGDIPEGYSVSREKKERFSLILESASTNQTSMYLCASSRGQSLYEQYFGPGTRLTVT.

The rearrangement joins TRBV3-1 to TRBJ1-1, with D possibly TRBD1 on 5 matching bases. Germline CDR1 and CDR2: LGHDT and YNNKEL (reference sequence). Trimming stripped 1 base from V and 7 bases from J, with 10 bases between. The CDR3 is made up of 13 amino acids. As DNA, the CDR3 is TGTGCCAGCAGCCAAGCGCGGGGGAATGAAGCTTTCTTT. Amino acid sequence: CASSQARGNEAFF.

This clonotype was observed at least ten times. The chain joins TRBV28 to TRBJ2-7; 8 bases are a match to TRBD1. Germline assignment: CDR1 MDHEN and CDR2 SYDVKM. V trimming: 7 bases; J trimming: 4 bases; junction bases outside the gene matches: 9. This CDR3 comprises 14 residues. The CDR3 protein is CASNPQGESYEQYF. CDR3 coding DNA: TGTGCCAGCAATCCACAGGGGGAGAGTTACGAGCAGTACTTC.

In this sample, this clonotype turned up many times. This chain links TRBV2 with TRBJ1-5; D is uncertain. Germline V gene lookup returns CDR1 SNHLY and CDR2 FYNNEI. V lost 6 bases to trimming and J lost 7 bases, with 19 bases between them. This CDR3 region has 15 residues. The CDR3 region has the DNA TGTGCCAGCAGGGGAGAGCACGTTTCATCCCAGCCCCAGCATTTT. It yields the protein CASRGEHVSSQPQHF.

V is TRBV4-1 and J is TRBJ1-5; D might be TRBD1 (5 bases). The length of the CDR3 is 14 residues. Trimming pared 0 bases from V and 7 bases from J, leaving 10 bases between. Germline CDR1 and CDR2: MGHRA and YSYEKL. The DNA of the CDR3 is TGCGCCAGCAGCCAAGATGGGGGGTTCCAGCCCCAGCATTTT. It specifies CASSQDGGFQPQHF.

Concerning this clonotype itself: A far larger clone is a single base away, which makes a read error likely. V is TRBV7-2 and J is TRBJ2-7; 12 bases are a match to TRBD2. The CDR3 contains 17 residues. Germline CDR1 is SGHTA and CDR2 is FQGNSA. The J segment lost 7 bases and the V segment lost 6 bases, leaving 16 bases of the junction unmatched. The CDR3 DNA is TGTGCCAGCAGGGACCCTAGCGGGAGGGCTCGCAGGAATGAGCAGTACTTC. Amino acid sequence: CASRDPSGRARRNEQYF.

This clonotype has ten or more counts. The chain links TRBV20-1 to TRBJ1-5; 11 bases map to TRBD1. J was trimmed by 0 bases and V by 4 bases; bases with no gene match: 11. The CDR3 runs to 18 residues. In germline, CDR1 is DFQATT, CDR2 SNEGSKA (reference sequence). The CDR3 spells CSATGGTGGLHSNQPQHF. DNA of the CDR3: TGCAGTGCTACCGGCGGGACAGGGGGACTACATAGCAATCAGCCCCAGCATTTT.

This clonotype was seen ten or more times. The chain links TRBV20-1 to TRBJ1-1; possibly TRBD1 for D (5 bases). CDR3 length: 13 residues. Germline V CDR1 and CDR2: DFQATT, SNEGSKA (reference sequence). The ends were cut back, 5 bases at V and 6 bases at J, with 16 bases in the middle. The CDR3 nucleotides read TGCAGTGCTTATGACAGTTTGGTCTCTGAAGCTTTCTTT. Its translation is CSAYDSLVSEAFF.

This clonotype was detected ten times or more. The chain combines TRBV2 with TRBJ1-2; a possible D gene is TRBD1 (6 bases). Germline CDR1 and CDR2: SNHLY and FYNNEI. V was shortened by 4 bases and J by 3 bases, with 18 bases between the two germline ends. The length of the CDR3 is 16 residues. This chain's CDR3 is CASSAVTGRGYYGYTF. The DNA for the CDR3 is TGTGCCAGCAGTGCGGTTACAGGGAGAGGATACTATGGCTACACCTTC.

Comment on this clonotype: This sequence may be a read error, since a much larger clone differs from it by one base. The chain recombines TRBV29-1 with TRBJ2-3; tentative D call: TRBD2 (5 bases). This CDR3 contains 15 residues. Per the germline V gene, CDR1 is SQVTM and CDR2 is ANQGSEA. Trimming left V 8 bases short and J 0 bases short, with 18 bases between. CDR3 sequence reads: CSLVPDSTSTDTQYF. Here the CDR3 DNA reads TGCAGCCTGGTGCCGGACTCCACTAGCACAGATACGCAGTATTTT.